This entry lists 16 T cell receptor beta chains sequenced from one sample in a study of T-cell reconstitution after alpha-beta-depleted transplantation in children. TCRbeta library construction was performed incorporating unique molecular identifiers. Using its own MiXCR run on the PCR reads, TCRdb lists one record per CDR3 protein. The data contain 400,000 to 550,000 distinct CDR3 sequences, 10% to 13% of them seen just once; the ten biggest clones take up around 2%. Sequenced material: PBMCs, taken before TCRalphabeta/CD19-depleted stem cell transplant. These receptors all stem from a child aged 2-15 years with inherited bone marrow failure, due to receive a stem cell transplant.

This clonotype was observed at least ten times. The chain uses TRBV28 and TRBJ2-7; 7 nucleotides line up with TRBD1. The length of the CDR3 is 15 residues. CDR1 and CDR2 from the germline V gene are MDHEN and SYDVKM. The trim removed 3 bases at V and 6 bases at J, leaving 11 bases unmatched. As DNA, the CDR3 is TGTGCCAGCAGTTTTCCCTCGAAAGGACAGGTCGAGCAGTACTTC. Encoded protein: CASSFPSKGQVEQYF.

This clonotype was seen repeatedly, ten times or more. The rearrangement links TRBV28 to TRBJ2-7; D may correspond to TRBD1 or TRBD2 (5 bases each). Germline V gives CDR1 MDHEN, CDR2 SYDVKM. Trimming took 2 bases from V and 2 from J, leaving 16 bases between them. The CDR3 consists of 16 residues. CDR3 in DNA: TGTGCCAGCAGTTTACCCCGGGACGGACCGACCTACGAGCAGTACTTC. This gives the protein CASSLPRDGPTYEQYF.

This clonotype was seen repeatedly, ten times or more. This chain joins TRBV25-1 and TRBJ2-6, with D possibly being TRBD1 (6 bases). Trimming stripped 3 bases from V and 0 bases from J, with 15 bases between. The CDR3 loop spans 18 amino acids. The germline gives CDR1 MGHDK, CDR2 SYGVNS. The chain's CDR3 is CASSEGAYGPSGANVLTF. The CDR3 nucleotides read TGTGCCAGCAGTGAGGGGGCTTACGGACCCTCTGGGGCCAACGTCCTGACTTTC.

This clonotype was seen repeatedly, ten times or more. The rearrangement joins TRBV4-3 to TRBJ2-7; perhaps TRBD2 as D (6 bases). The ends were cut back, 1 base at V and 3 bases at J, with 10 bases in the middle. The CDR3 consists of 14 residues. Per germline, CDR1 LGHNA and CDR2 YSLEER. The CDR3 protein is CASSQGNSGYEQYF. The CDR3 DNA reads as TGCGCCAGCAGCCAAGGTAATAGCGGCTACGAGCAGTACTTC.

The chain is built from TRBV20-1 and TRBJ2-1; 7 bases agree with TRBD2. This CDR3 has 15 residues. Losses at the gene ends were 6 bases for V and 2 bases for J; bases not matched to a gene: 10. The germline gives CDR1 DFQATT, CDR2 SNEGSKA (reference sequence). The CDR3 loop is CSAPKTSLAYNEQFF. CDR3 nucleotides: TGCAGTGCCCCCAAGACTAGCCTAGCCTACAATGAGCAGTTCTTC.

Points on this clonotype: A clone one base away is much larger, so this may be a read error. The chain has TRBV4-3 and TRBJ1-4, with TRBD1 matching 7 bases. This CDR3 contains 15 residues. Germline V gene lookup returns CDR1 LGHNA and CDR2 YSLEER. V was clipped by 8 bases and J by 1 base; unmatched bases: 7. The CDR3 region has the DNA TGCGCCAGCCGACAGGGATCAGAAACTAATGAAAAACTGTTTTTT. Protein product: CASRQGSETNEKLFF.

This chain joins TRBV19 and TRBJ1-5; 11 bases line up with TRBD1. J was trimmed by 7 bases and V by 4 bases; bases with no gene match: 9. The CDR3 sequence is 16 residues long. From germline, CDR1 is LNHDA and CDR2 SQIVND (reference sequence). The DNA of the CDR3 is TGTGCCAGTAGTACGACCGGGACAGGGGGTAGGCAGCCCCAGCATTTT. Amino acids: CASSTTGTGGRQPQHF.

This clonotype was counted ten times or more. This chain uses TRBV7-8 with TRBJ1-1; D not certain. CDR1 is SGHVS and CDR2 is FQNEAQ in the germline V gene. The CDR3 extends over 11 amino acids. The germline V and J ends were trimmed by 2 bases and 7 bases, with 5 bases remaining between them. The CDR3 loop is CASSLMGEAFF. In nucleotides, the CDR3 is TGTGCCAGCAGCTTAATGGGTGAAGCTTTCTTT.

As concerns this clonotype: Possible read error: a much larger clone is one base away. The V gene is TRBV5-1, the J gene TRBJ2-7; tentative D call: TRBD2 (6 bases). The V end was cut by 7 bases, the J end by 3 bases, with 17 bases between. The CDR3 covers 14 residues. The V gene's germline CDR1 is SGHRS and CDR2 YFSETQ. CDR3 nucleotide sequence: TGCGCCAGCTCGTCGGTGGGAGGCAACTACGAGCAGTACTTC. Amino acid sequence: CASSSVGGNYEQYF.

The chain's CDR3 is CASSTQGVHNEQFF. The CDR3 coding sequence is TGTGCCAGTAGTACCCAAGGAGTTCACAATGAGCAGTTCTTC. The V call is TRBV19, the J call TRBJ2-1, with unresolved D. CDR1 is LNHDA and CDR2 is SQIVND in the germline V gene (reference sequence). The CDR3 is 14 residues long. V was cut by 4 bases and J by 5 bases, with 12 bases left in between.

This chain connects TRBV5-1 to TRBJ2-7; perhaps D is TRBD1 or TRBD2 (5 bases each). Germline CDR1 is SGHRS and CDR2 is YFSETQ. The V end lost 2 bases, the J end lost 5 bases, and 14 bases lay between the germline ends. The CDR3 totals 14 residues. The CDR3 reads CASSLRMGEDEQYF. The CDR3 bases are TGCGCCAGCAGCTTACGTATGGGGGAAGACGAGCAGTACTTC.

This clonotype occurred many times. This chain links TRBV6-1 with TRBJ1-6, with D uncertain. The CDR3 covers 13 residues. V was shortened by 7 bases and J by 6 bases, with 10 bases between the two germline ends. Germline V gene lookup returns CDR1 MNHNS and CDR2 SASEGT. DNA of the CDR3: TGTGCCAGCACCCGGGTCGTTAATTCACCCCTCCACTTT. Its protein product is CASTRVVNSPLHF.

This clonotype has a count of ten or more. DNA for the CDR3: TGTGCCAGTAGTCCGACAGGACCGCTTAAAGGCAATCAGCCCCAGCATTTT. Translating it yields CASSPTGPLKGNQPQHF. The V call is TRBV19, the J call TRBJ1-5; D is perhaps TRBD1 (6 bases). The CDR3 runs 17 residues. V was shortened by 5 bases and J by 2 bases, with 19 bases between the two germline ends. Germline V lookup: CDR1 LNHDA, CDR2 SQIVND (reference sequence).

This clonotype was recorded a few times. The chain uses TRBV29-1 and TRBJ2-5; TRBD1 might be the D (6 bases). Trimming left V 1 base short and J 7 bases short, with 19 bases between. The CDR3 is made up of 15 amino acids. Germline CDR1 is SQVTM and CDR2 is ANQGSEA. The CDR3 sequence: CSVEAWTVFFGTQYF. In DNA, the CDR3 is TGCAGCGTTGAAGCCTGGACAGTCTTTTTCGGGACCCAGTACTTC.

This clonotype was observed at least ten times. The CDR3 nucleotides are TGTGCCAGCTCGGGGAGTTCGGGCGCCGTTACCTACGAGCAGTACTTC. It codes for CASSGSSGAVTYEQYF. The rearrangement joins TRBV7-8 to TRBJ2-7, with D possibly TRBD2 on 5 matching bases. The CDR3 consists of 16 residues. Trimming stripped 8 bases from V and 2 bases from J, with 22 bases between. Germline loops: CDR1 SGHVS, CDR2 FQNEAQ.

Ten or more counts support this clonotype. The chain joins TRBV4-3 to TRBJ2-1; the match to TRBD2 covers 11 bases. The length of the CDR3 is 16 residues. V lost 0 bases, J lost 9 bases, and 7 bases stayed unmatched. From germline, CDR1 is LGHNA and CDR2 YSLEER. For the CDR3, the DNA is TGCGCCAGCAGCCAAGATTTGGTAGCGGGAGGGTCTGAGCAGTTCTTC. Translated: CASSQDLVAGGSEQFF.